The clone carrying this T cell receptor beta chain came up a few times. V gave up 5 bases and J gave up 7 bases; unmatched junction bases: 14. Germline V lookup: CDR1 DFQATT, CDR2 SNEGSKA (reference sequence). CDR3 length equals 16 residues. This entry is derived from a study of T-cell reconstitution after alpha-beta-depleted transplantation in children. This sample's TCRbeta library carried unique molecular identifier barcodes. TCRdb ran MiXCR on the PCR reads and lists one entry per CDR3 protein. The table lists hundreds of thousands of distinct CDR3 sequences, roughly 17% of them singletons, with 0.85% to 1.3% in the top ten.

This clonotype originated in a human donor who donated a stem cell graft to a child with acute myeloid leukemia. The sequences come from PBMCs from the stem cell graft donor, collected from the stem cell graft. The J gene is TRBJ1-6, the V gene TRBV20-1; 7 bases align to TRBD1. Written as DNA, the CDR3 is TGCAGTGCTCTCTCCCAGACAGGGTACAGAAATTCACCCCTCCACTTT. As protein: CSALSQTGYRNSPLHF.